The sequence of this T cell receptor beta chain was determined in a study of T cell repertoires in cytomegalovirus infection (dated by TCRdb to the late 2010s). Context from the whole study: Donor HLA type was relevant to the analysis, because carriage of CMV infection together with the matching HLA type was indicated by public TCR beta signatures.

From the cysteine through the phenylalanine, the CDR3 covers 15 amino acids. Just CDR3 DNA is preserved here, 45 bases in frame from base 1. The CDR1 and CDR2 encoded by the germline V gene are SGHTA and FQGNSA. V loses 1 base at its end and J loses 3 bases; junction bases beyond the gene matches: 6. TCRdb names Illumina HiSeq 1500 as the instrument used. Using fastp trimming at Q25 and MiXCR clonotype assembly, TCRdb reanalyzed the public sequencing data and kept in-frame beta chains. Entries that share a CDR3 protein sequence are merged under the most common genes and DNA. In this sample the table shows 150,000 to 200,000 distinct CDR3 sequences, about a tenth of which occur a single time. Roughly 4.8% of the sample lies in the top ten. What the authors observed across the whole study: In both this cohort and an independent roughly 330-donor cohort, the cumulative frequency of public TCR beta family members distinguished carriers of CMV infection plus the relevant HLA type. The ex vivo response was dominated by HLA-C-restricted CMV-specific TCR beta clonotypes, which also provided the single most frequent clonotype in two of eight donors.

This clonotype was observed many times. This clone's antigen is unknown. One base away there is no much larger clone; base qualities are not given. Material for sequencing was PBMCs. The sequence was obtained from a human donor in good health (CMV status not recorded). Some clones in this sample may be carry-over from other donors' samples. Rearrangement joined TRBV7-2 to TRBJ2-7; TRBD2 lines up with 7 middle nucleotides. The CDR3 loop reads CASSLGEGTIYEQYF. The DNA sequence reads TGTGCCAGCAGCTTAGGGGAGGGGACCATCTACGAGCAGTACTTC.